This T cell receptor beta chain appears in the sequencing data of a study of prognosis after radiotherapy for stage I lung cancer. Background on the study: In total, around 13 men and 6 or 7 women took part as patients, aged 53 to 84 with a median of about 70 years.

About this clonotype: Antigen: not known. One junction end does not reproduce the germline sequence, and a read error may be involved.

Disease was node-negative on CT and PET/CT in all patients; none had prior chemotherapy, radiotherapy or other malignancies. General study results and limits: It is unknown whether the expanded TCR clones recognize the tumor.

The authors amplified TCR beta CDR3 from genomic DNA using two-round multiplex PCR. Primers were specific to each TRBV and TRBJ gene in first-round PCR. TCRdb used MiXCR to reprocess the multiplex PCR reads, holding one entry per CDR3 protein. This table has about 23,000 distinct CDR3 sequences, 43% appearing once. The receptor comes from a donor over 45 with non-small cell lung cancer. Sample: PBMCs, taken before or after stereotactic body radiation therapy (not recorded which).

The CDR3 bases are TGTGCTAGTAGTATCGGGGTGAACACTGAAGCTTTCTTT. Translation gives CASSIGVNTEAFF. The chain combines TRBV19 with TRBJ1-1; D unresolved. This CDR3 is 13 amino acids long. Germline V gives CDR1 LNHDA, CDR2 SQIVND (reference sequence).